The clone carrying this TCR beta chain was seen just once. Antigen specificity is unknown. An end of the junction differs from the germline gene, which may be a read error. The CDR3 sequence is 15 residues long. TCRdb re-called the 5' RACE reads with MiXCR, one entry per CDR3 protein. This sample has 350,000 to 450,000 distinct CDR3 sequences, with over 25% found just once. The data stem from a study of identical twins' blood T cells. For the study at large: Some 48 million reads came from some 12 libraries, six alpha, six beta. Findings and limits, study-wide: Even for out-of-frame TCRbeta, twins reportedly shared V gene usage much more than unrelated donors.

The chain recombines TRBV12-3 or TRBV12-4 with TRBJ2-2; D tentatively reads TRBD1 or TRBD2 (6 bases each). This receptor was taken from a woman aged 18-49 years in good health. Sequenced material: PBMCs. Here the CDR3 reads CVSSFGGRNTGELFF. CDR3 DNA sequence: TGTGTCAGCAGTTTTGGGGGGCGAAACACCGGGGAGCTGTTTTTT.